These 21 T cell receptor beta chains were all obtained from the same sample, sequenced in a study of control samples from healthy donors and cancer patients. The repertoire was sequenced with immunoSEQ multiplex PCR; TCRdb's copy has only in-frame clones and lacks some. The sample carries 120,000 to 150,000 clones, 80% to 90% recorded once. Sequences were obtained from blood. Receptors originate from a woman in her thirties in good health.

DNA of the CDR3: TGTGCCAGCAGCTTAGCGTATAGCTCCTACGAGCAGTACTTC. This codes for CASSLAYSSYEQYF. The V gene is TRBV7-8, the J gene TRBJ2-7; no reliable D call. CDR3 size: 14 residues. The germline V gene encodes CDR1 SGHVS and CDR2 FQNEAQ. Trimming took 0 bases from V and 0 from J, leaving 6 bases between them.

The genes are TRBV7-2 and TRBJ2-3; 7 nucleotides align to TRBD2. The CDR3 loop spans 17 amino acids. J was trimmed by 5 bases and V by 5 bases; bases with no gene match: 16. Germline CDR1 is SGHTA and CDR2 is FQGNSA. CDR3: CASSPRWREGSGDTQYF. The CDR3 coding sequence is TGTGCCAGCAGCCCCCGGTGGAGGGAGGGAAGCGGAGATACGCAGTATTTT.

The genes are TRBV6-4 and TRBJ2-6, with D maybe TRBD1 (7 bases). V lost 6 bases and J 2 bases, leaving 14 bases between the germline ends. The germline CDR1 and CDR2 sequences are MRHNA and SNTAGT. This CDR3 contains 16 residues. The CDR3 spells CASSPQGTAGANVLTF. CDR3 DNA: TGTGCCAGCAGCCCACAGGGGACTGCTGGGGCCAACGTCCTGACTTTC.

V is TRBV9 and J is TRBJ2-7, with TRBD2 identical over 8 bases. CDR3 length: 16 amino acids. The V and J ends lost 3 bases and 4 bases, in that order; junction bases with no gene match: 12. From germline, CDR1 is SGDLS and CDR2 YYNGEE. This CDR3 is CASSGTGAGASYEQYF. CDR3 DNA sequence: TGTGCCAGCAGCGGTACGGGAGCGGGAGCCTCGTACGAGCAGTACTTC.

The chain is built from TRBV15 and TRBJ2-5, with 8 positions matching TRBD1. The CDR3 has 16 residues. CDR1 LNHNV and CDR2 YYDKDF come from the germline V gene (reference sequence). With V trimmed by 4 bases and J by 4 bases, 11 bases remained unmatched. As DNA, the CDR3 is TGTGCCACCAGCACCGGACAGGGCCCCTCCGGAGAGACCCAGTACTTC. It codes for CATSTGQGPSGETQYF.

The sample holds a few counts of this clone. The chain combines TRBV6-4 with TRBJ2-1; 9 bases map to TRBD2. This CDR3 contains 14 residues. After removal of 7 bases from V and 8 bases from J, the junction contained 9 bases not matched to a gene. In germline, CDR1 is MRHNA, CDR2 SNTAGT. DNA for the CDR3: TGTGCCAGCATGCGGGAGGGTACTTCGGATGAGCAGTTCTTC. Its protein is CASMREGTSDEQFF.

This chain joins TRBV10-3 and TRBJ2-1; TRBD1 matches 11 bases. CDR3 length: 16 amino acids. J gave up 6 bases and V 2 bases, and 6 bases lay outside the gene matches. The germline V gene encodes CDR1 ENHRY and CDR2 SYGVKD. DNA of the CDR3: TGTGCCATCAGTGAGGGACAGGGGGCGGGAGTCAATGAGCAGTTCTTC. It is translated as CAISEGQGAGVNEQFF.

V and J are TRBV11-2 and TRBJ1-1, with D possibly matching TRBD1 (6 bases). V was clipped by 4 bases and J by 2 bases, with 11 bases between them. There are 14 residues in the CDR3. The germline V gene has CDR1 SGHAT and CDR2 FQNNGV. The chain's CDR3 is CASSSRGGNTEAFF. Here the CDR3 DNA reads TGTGCCAGCAGCTCCAGGGGTGGAAACACTGAAGCTTTCTTT.

The chain uses TRBV30 and TRBJ1-4; 7 bases map to TRBD1. Unmatched junction bases numbered 8, after V lost 6 bases and J lost 7 bases. Germline CDR1 reads GTSNPN; CDR2 reads SVGIG (reference sequence). The CDR3 length is 13 residues. The CDR3 bases are TGTGCCTGTACCAGGGGGTTTACTGAAAAACTGTTTTTT. Its translation is CACTRGFTEKLFF.

J is TRBJ2-4 and V is TRBV6-6; 10 positions agree with TRBD2. Germline values: CDR1 MNHNY, CDR2 SVGAGI (reference sequence). V shed 11 bases, J shed 0 bases, and the junction held 4 bases outside the gene matches. This CDR3 contains 14 residues. The CDR3 nucleotides read TGTGCCGTTCGGACTAGCGGAGCCAAAAACATTCAGTACTTC. Its protein is CAVRTSGAKNIQYF.

This clone was seen a few times. This CDR3 reads CASSLLGTSQETQYF. In nucleotides, the CDR3 is TGTGCCAGCAGCTTACTGGGGACTAGCCAAGAGACCCAGTACTTC. The chain employs TRBV7-7 and TRBJ2-5; TRBD2 agrees at 8 bases. The CDR3 runs 15 residues. Per the germline V gene, CDR1 is SSHAT and CDR2 is FNYEAQ (reference sequence). The V and J ends lost 2 bases and 1 base, in that order; junction bases with no gene match: 3.

The sample holds a few counts of this clone. This CDR3 reads CASSLGQGLTYEQYF. CDR3 DNA sequence: TGTGCCAGCAGTTTGGGGCAGGGCTTAACCTACGAGCAGTACTTC. V gene TRBV28 combines with J gene TRBJ2-7; maybe TRBD1 (5 bases). CDR1 MDHEN and CDR2 SYDVKM come from the germline V gene. The CDR3 extends over 15 amino acids. V lost 3 bases and J 2 bases, leaving 14 bases between the germline ends.

This rearrangement joins TRBV11-3 to TRBJ2-2; 7 bases fit TRBD1. CDR3 length equals 16 residues. V shed 2 bases and J 4 bases; nucleotides not matched to a gene: 7. Looked up from germline, CDR1 is SGHNT and CDR2 is YENEEA. In DNA form, the CDR3 reads TGTGCCAGCAGCTTAAGCACAGGGGCGCGCACCGGGGAGCTGTTTTTT. Translated, it gives CASSLSTGARTGELFF.

V is TRBV6-1 and J is TRBJ1-5; no firm D call. The CDR3 contains 16 residues. V lost 2 bases and J 5 bases, leaving 16 bases between the germline ends. Germline-derived CDR1 and CDR2 are MNHNS and SASEGT. The CDR3 loop reads CASSERLHVVDQPQHF. The CDR3 DNA follows: TGTGCCAGCAGTGAAAGACTCCATGTTGTGGATCAGCCCCAGCATTTT.

This clone was seen at least ten times. The chain employs TRBV10-3 and TRBJ1-6, with 7 bases fitting TRBD1. The V gene end was trimmed by 11 bases and the J gene end by 10 bases; junction bases not matched to a gene: 11. The CDR3 covers 13 residues. Germline loops: CDR1 ENHRY, CDR2 SYGVKD. DNA for the CDR3: TGTGCCGGACGCCCCACAGGGGACTCACCCCTCCACTTT. It is translated as CAGRPTGDSPLHF.

The genes are TRBV29-1 and TRBJ2-2; D is ambiguous. Germline V gene lookup returns CDR1 SQVTM and CDR2 ANQGSEA. Trimming pared 5 bases from V and 0 bases from J, leaving 10 bases between. The CDR3 runs to 14 residues. CDR3 sequence (DNA): TGCAGCGTTTTCACACCGGCGAACACCGGGGAGCTGTTTTTT. This codes for CSVFTPANTGELFF.

This chain connects TRBV7-9 to TRBJ2-3; 9 positions agree with TRBD1. The trim removed 4 bases at V and 4 bases at J, leaving 6 bases unmatched. The CDR3 runs to 15 residues. The V gene's germline CDR1 is SEHNR and CDR2 FQNEAQ (reference sequence). DNA of the CDR3: TGTGCCAGCAGCTCCTATGGACAGGGGTCAGATACGCAGTATTTT. Residues: CASSSYGQGSDTQYF.

This clone has more than one count but fewer than ten. The V call is TRBV7-3, the J call TRBJ2-6; 11 bases map to TRBD2. After removal of 5 bases from V and 2 bases from J, the junction contained 11 bases not matched to a gene. The CDR3 runs 19 residues. Germline CDR1 reads SGHTA; CDR2 reads FQGTGA. The CDR3 nucleotides read TGTGCCAGCAGCCGGGCCAAACTAGCGGGAGTAACTGGGGCCAACGTCCTGACTTTC. It yields the protein CASSRAKLAGVTGANVLTF. The variable domain in full, completed from reference TRBV7-3 and TRBJ2-6, reads GAGVSQTPSNKVTEKGKYVELRCDPISGHTALYWYRQSLGQGPEFLIYFQGTGAADDSGLPNDRFFAVRPEGSVSTLKIQRTERGDSAVYLCASSRAKLAGVTGANVLTFGAGSRLTVL.

Ten or more counts support this clone. J is TRBJ2-7 and V is TRBV25-1, with a possible D match to TRBD2 (6 bases). V was shortened by 4 bases and J by 1 base, with 14 bases between the two germline ends. Germline CDR1 is MGHDK and CDR2 is SYGVNS. This CDR3 has 15 amino acids. CDR3 loop: CASSASTSLSYEQYF. Here the CDR3 DNA reads TGTGCCAGCAGTGCATCGACTAGTTTGTCCTACGAGCAGTACTTC.

CDR3 DNA: TGTGCCAGCAGCTTATTGCACCTTTCTAGCGGGAGGGCCGGTAGGTTCAATGAGCAGTTCTTC. This sequence encodes CASSLLHLSSGRAGRFNEQFF. The V and J genes are TRBV7-8 and TRBJ2-1; 12 bases align to TRBD2. J gave up 6 bases and V 2 bases, and 20 bases lay outside the gene matches. From germline, CDR1 is SGHVS and CDR2 FQNEAQ. The CDR3 covers 21 residues.

The chain uses TRBV6-5 and TRBJ1-6; D is possibly TRBD1 (5 bases). CDR1 MNHEY and CDR2 SVGAGI come from the germline V gene. The CDR3 has 14 amino acids. The germline V and J ends were trimmed by 7 bases and 5 bases, with 12 bases remaining between them. Written as DNA, the CDR3 is TGTGCCAGCACCTTCGACAGTAATAATTCACCCCTCCACTTT. This translates into CASTFDSNNSPLHF.